The present T cell receptor beta chain was sequenced within a study of human T cells and chemical hapten exposure (dated by TCRdb to the early 2020s). For context, the study as a whole: For sensitization, 2% DPC in acetone was applied to a roughly 2 cm by roughly 2 cm area of upper inner arm skin. Weekly therapeutic DPC doses were additionally applied to the scalp of patients throughout the roughly 25-week study period. Patch testing was performed on the upper back with Finn chambers containing 0.01% DPC, and the patch tests were scored after 6 days according to International Contact Dermatitis Research Group standards. The patient cohort, mostly female, included alopecia areata with under or over 50% scalp involvement, alopecia totalis and alopecia universalis. Libraries were pooled for sequencing, and variation in per-sample TCR yields was attributed mainly to small differences in library volumes within the pool. In alopecia patients, the study followed how the peripheral blood TCR repertoire changed in vivo over primary and secondary sensitization to diphenylcyclopropenone (DPC), a hapten. Blood was sampled from patients pre-sensitization (week 0) and at 2, 6 and about 24 weeks after DPC sensitization. Blood for TCR sequencing was provided by twenty-nine alopecia patients at one to four time points (pre-sensitization, 2, 6 and 24 weeks).

Results the study describes overall, beyond this receptor: DPC sensitization did not change how many TCRs were above 1 in 1000 frequency, and no evidence was found of alterations in global repertoire structure. The number of PT1 expanded TCRs positively correlated with patch test score, significant at thresholds 8, 16 and 32 but not 4. Expanded TCRs formed significantly more large CDR3 similarity clusters than pre-sensitization or healthy control sets, consistent with antigen-driven responses. Repeated subsampling changed both the strength of the expansion versus patch-test correlation and the threshold at which that correlation became significant. Because all patients had alopecia, a presumed autoimmune disease, the immune response of the patients might differ from that of healthy individuals.

The library was built by means of RACE. Sequencing used a NextSeq 500. Library preparation attached unique molecular identifiers to individual cDNA molecules for quantitative, reproducible TCR counting. Both TCR alpha and TCR beta chains were sequenced from each blood RNA sample. As for the authors' bioinformatics: Samples had a median of about 96,000 TCRs, with a range from roughly 20,000 to 700,000. The Decombinator software suite was used to annotate V, J and CDR3 in the TCR reads. For the PS versus PT1 abundance plots, all samples were subsampled to the same number of TCRs (28,000). TCRs were defined as expanded if absent before sensitization and observed at least eight times at the 2-week time point. The public reads were reanalyzed by TCRdb: fastp trimming at Q25, MiXCR alignment, in-frame beta chains only. Each entry merges the rows of one CDR3 protein and shows their most common DNA and genes. None of the V and J calls come from the authors' own analysis; TCRdb made them. In this sample the table shows around 74,000 distinct CDR3 sequences, 25% to 40% of which occur a single time. Around 8.9% of the sample rests with the top ten.

CDR1 and CDR2 are read off the germline V gene as SNHLY and FYNNEI. The CDR3 spans 13 residues, from the cysteine through the phenylalanine. The CDR3 DNA has 39 bases and is translated from base 1. Trimming takes 2 bases from V and 5 bases from J, and the germline ends sit 9 bases apart. The time point label for this specimen denotes: patch test 1, 2 weeks after DPC sensitization. This sample's treatment or condition label indicates: therapeutic diphenylcyclopropenone sensitization with weekly scalp DPC. At every patch-test visit, the blood draw took place before the patch test was put on. To be eligible, patients had to be aged 18 to 70, diagnosed with alopecia and judged suitable for DPC therapy, while pregnant patients were excluded. Unfractionated whole blood was collected in Tempus Blood RNA tubes, and total RNA was extracted from that blood. To note about this clonotype: No cognate antigen has been identified for it. Base-call qualities are not available, and no considerably larger clone is one nucleotide away.

Sample: whole blood, taken in connection with sensitization to the hapten diphenylcyclopropenone (DPC). The TCR sequence derives from a man aged 35-49 years with alopecia areata. Some clones in this sample may be carry-over from other donors' samples. The chain uses TRBV2 and TRBJ1-2; no D gene is confidently identified. The CDR3 amino acid sequence is: CASSERQRYGYTF. In nucleotides, the sequence is TGTGCCAGCAGTGAACGCCAGCGGTATGGCTACACCTTC.